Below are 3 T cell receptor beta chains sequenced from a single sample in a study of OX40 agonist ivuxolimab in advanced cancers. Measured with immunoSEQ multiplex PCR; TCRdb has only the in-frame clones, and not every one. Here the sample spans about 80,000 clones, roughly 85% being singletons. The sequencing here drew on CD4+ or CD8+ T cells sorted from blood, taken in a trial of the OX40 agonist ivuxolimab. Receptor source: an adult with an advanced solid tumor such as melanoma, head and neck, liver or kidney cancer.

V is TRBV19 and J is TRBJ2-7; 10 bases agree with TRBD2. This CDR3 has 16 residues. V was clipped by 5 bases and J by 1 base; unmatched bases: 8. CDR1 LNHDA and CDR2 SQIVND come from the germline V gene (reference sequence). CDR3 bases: TGTGCCAGTAGTCGTATAACTAGCGGGAAATCCTACGAGCAGTACTTC. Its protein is CASSRITSGKSYEQYF.

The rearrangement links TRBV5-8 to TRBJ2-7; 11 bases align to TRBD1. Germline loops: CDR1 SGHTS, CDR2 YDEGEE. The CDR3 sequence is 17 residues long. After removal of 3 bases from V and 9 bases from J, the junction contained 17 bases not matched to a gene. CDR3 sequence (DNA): TGTGCCAGCAGCTCCGATCTTGGGACAGGGGGAAAGTGGGGGCAGTACTTC. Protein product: CASSSDLGTGGKWGQYF.

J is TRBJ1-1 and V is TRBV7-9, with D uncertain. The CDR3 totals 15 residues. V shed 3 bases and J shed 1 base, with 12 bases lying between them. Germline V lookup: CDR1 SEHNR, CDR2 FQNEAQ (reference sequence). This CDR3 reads CASSFHSGPNTEAFF. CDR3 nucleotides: TGTGCCAGCAGCTTCCACTCCGGGCCGAACACTGAAGCTTTCTTT.